The 26 T cell receptor beta chains below all came from one sample that was sequenced in a study of shared clonotypes between healthy human individuals. Data came from immunoSEQ multiplex PCR; TCRdb stores just in-frame clones and leaves some out. The table includes approximately 2.4 million clones, around 95% detected once. Sequencing was carried out using naive CD4+ T cells sorted from blood. This sample's subset: CD45RA+ positively selected. These TCRs come from a man aged 18 to 35 in good health.

The rearrangement uses TRBV27 and TRBJ2-1; 8 bases align to TRBD2. This CDR3 region has 15 residues. Losses at the gene ends were 4 bases for V and 8 bases for J; bases not matched to a gene: 10. The germline V gene has CDR1 MNHEY and CDR2 SMNVEV (reference sequence). The CDR3 nucleotides read TGTGCCAGCAGTTCCAAACCGGGACTAGTTTATGAGCAGTTCTTC. This sequence encodes CASSSKPGLVYEQFF.

As to this clone: This same CDR3 is encoded by further DNA sequences in the sample. This rearrangement joins TRBV25-1 to TRBJ1-1, with 9 nucleotides matching TRBD1. The CDR3 consists of 15 residues. Germline assignment: CDR1 MGHDK and CDR2 SYGVNS. J was trimmed by 5 bases and V by 6 bases; bases with no gene match: 10. CDR3 in amino acids: CASRLPGQGRTEAFF. The CDR3 DNA is TGTGCCAGCAGATTACCGGGACAGGGTCGGACTGAAGCTTTCTTT.

This chain uses TRBV10-3 with TRBJ2-7, with D possibly being TRBD2 (6 bases). CDR1 is ENHRY and CDR2 is SYGVKD in the germline V gene. The V gene lost 3 bases and the J gene lost 0 bases, with 12 bases spanning the gap. The CDR3 is 15 amino acids. The CDR3 nucleotides are TGTGCCATCAGTGAAGGTGGGGGGAACTCCTACGAGCAGTACTTC. Its translation is CAISEGGGNSYEQYF.

As concerns this clone: Other DNA sequences within the sample encode an identical CDR3. The chain carries TRBV5-1 and TRBJ2-3; 7 bases match TRBD2. CDR1 is SGHRS and CDR2 is YFSETQ in the germline V gene. Trimming at V came to 0 bases and at J to 3 bases, leaving 4 bases not matched to a gene. The length of the CDR3 is 15 residues. CDR3 sequence (DNA): TGCGCCAGCAGCTTGGCAGCGGGACGGACAGATACGCAGTATTTT. This gives the protein CASSLAAGRTDTQYF.

The gene calls are TRBV13 and TRBJ2-3, with D maybe TRBD1 (5 bases). Germline CDR1 reads PRHDT; CDR2 reads FYEKMQ (reference sequence). The CDR3 covers 17 residues. V was trimmed by 2 bases and J by 2 bases, leaving 17 bases between them. CDR3 bases: TGTGCCAGCAGCTTATGGGGTGGCAGGGTTCTCACAGATACGCAGTATTTT. Protein: CASSLWGGRVLTDTQYF.

The chain is built from TRBV7-9 and TRBJ1-5; 8 bases match TRBD1. CDR1 is SEHNR, CDR2 FQNEAQ, per germline (reference sequence). J was trimmed by 0 bases and V by 4 bases; bases with no gene match: 8. This CDR3 region has 17 residues. CDR3 in amino acids: CASSSGTGFYSNQPQHF. The CDR3 region has the DNA TGTGCCAGCAGCTCCGGGACAGGCTTTTATAGCAATCAGCCCCAGCATTTT.

The rearrangement uses TRBV9 and TRBJ2-3, with 9 nucleotides matching TRBD2. The J segment lost 2 bases and the V segment lost 7 bases, leaving 8 bases of the junction unmatched. Germline V CDR1 and CDR2: SGDLS, YYNGEE. The CDR3 is 15 residues long. DNA for the CDR3: TGTGCCAGCGGGGTAGCGGGGGCCCTCACAGATACGCAGTATTTT. It yields the protein CASGVAGALTDTQYF.

A note on this clone: An end of the junction does not agree with germline; a read error may underlie this. The chain links TRBV7-9 to TRBJ2-1, with TRBD1 matching over 8 bases. CDR1 and CDR2 from the germline V gene are SEHNR and FQNEAQ (reference sequence). The length of the CDR3 is 11 residues. CDR3 coding DNA: TGTGCCAGCAGCTTGGACAGGGACGTACTCTTC. Translated: CASSLDRDVLF.

A single count supports this clone. The chain carries TRBV15 and TRBJ2-1, with D possibly matching TRBD1 (6 bases). Between the trimmed V and J ends, which lost 5 bases and 7 bases, there was a span of 9 bases. CDR1 LNHNV and CDR2 YYDKDF come from the germline V gene (reference sequence). The CDR3 contains 12 residues. The CDR3 sequence is CATSPQGNEQFF. The CDR3 DNA sequence: TGTGCCACCAGCCCCCAGGGGAATGAGCAGTTCTTC.

The chain has TRBV18 and TRBJ2-7; D unresolved. The germline V gene encodes CDR1 KGHSH and CDR2 LQKENI. V gave up 2 bases and J gave up 5 bases, with 10 bases separating them. The CDR3 sequence is 13 residues long. Here the CDR3 reads CASSPNREDEQYF. In DNA, the CDR3 is TGTGCCAGCTCACCAAACCGAGAGGACGAGCAGTACTTC. Full variable domain (outside the CDR3, taken from reference TRBV18 and TRBJ2-7): NAGVMQNPRHLVRRRGQEARLRCSPMKGHSHVYWYRQLPEEGLKFMVYLQKENIIDESGMPKERFSAEFPKEGPSILRIQQVVRGDSAAYFCASSPNREDEQYFGPGTRLTVT.

The chain joins TRBV19 to TRBJ2-2; perhaps D is TRBD1 or TRBD2 (6 bases each). Per germline, CDR1 LNHDA and CDR2 SQIVND (reference sequence). This CDR3 has 14 amino acids. The V end was cut by 7 bases, the J end by 4 bases, with 13 bases between. The CDR3 here is CASKGGIGTGELFF. CDR3 DNA sequence: TGTGCCAGTAAAGGGGGGATCGGCACCGGGGAGCTGTTTTTT.

This clone was seen once. The chain combines TRBV28 with TRBJ1-2; a possible D gene is TRBD1 (5 bases). Trimming removed 4 bases from V and 0 bases from J, with 15 bases in between. CDR1 is MDHEN, CDR2 SYDVKM, per germline. The CDR3 contains 16 residues. As DNA, the CDR3 is TGTGCCAGCAGTTCACCGAGTTTGGGGGCTAACTATGGCTACACCTTC. Its translation: CASSSPSLGANYGYTF.

The chain links TRBV28 to TRBJ1-2; a weak D match, TRBD1 (6 bases). This CDR3 contains 14 residues. Trimming stripped 3 bases from V and 8 bases from J, with 16 bases between. The germline gives CDR1 MDHEN, CDR2 SYDVKM. CDR3 sequence: CASSFPQTGLGYTF. CDR3 bases: TGTGCCAGCAGTTTCCCCCAGACAGGACTGGGCTACACCTTC.

The rearrangement joins TRBV30 to TRBJ2-3; D gene unclear. The CDR3 extends over 11 amino acids. Trimming shortened V by 2 bases and J by 7 bases, and 7 bases separated the two germline ends. CDR1 GTSNPN and CDR2 SVGIG come from the germline V gene (reference sequence). Written as DNA, the CDR3 is TGTGCCTGGAGTAGGAAATATACGCAGTATTTT. Amino acid sequence: CAWSRKYTQYF.

This CDR3 reads CASSARDFEAFF. The CDR3 DNA follows: TGTGCCAGCAGTGCCCGGGATTTTGAAGCTTTCTTT. The V call is TRBV6-1, the J call TRBJ1-1; D is ambiguous. This CDR3 is 12 amino acids long. Trimming stripped 4 bases from V and 7 bases from J, with 10 bases between. Germline CDR1 reads MNHNS; CDR2 reads SASEGT.

The chain joins TRBV2 to TRBJ1-2; possible D gene TRBD1, 5 bases. V lost 3 bases, J lost 2 bases, and 22 bases lay in between. The CDR3 runs 18 residues. The germline V gene has CDR1 SNHLY and CDR2 FYNNEI. CDR3 residues: CASSDWILWDRLNYGYTF. In DNA, the CDR3 is TGTGCCAGCAGTGATTGGATATTATGGGACCGCCTGAACTATGGCTACACCTTC.

This clone occurred once. Other DNA sequences in the same sample also yield this CDR3. The J gene is TRBJ2-7, the V gene TRBV6-5; the match to TRBD1 covers 9 bases. The V segment lost 4 bases and the J segment 2 bases; nucleotides outside the gene matches: 3. Per germline, CDR1 MNHEY and CDR2 SVGAGI. The length of the CDR3 is 14 residues. CDR3 protein: CASSLGTGTYEQYF. CDR3 DNA: TGTGCCAGCAGTTTGGGGACAGGGACCTACGAGCAGTACTTC.

The chain recombines TRBV7-2 with TRBJ2-3, with D possibly TRBD2 on 8 matching bases. The CDR3 is 16 amino acids. Per the germline V gene, CDR1 is SGHTA and CDR2 is FQGNSA. The ends were cut back, 1 base at V and 1 base at J, with 12 bases in the middle. This chain's CDR3 is CASSLVAGTGTDTQYF. DNA of the CDR3: TGTGCCAGCAGCTTAGTAGCGGGGACAGGCACAGATACGCAGTATTTT.

With respect to this clone: Other DNA sequences in the sample encode the same CDR3. This sequence joins TRBV7-2 and TRBJ1-1, with D uncertain. In germline, CDR1 is SGHTA, CDR2 FQGNSA. This CDR3 has 14 amino acids. Trimming left V 1 base short and J 5 bases short, with 11 bases between. The CDR3 here is CASSLGPILTEAFF. For the CDR3, the DNA is TGTGCCAGCAGCTTAGGCCCTATACTTACTGAAGCTTTCTTT.

CDR3 in amino acids: CASSLSGTQPQHF. In DNA form, the CDR3 reads TGTGCCAGCAGTTTGTCAGGGACTCAGCCCCAGCATTTT. V is TRBV28 and J is TRBJ1-5; tentative D call: TRBD1 (5 bases). Trimming shortened V by 3 bases and J by 6 bases, and 9 bases separated the two germline ends. CDR1 and CDR2 (germline): MDHEN, SYDVKM. This CDR3 comprises 13 residues.

The rearrangement links TRBV10-3 to TRBJ1-2; D remains unclear. CDR1 and CDR2 from the germline V gene are ENHRY and SYGVKD. The CDR3 is 12 residues long. V shed 3 bases and J shed 6 bases, with 8 bases lying between them. The CDR3 DNA is TGTGCCATCAGTGAAAGGAGTGATGGCTACACCTTC. It codes for CAISERSDGYTF.

The rearrangement links TRBV5-4 to TRBJ1-6; unclear D gene. The germline V gene encodes CDR1 SGHNT and CDR2 YYREEE (reference sequence). The CDR3 is 14 residues long. Trimming cost V 0 bases and J 11 bases, with 12 bases left between them. The CDR3 DNA follows: TGTGCCAGCAGCTTGGCTCAACCTTGGGCACCCCTCCACTTT. It specifies CASSLAQPWAPLHF.

This chain joins TRBV30 and TRBJ2-7; D uncertain. The CDR3 loop spans 14 amino acids. With 0 bases removed from V and 3 bases from J, the gap between germline ends came to 12 bases. CDR1 and CDR2 from the germline V gene are GTSNPN and SVGIG (reference sequence). The CDR3 is CAWSVAFKNYEQYF. The CDR3 nucleotides read TGTGCCTGGAGTGTAGCGTTCAAAAACTACGAGCAGTACTTC.

The chain employs TRBV4-1 and TRBJ1-2; possible D gene TRBD1, 5 bases. The CDR3 sequence is 17 residues long. The germline V gene encodes CDR1 MGHRA and CDR2 YSYEKL. V was pared by 1 base and J by 7 bases, with 22 bases between. The CDR3 nucleotides are TGCGCCAGCAGCCAAGGAAAGGGCCAGGGAGCCAAGGGTGGCTACACCTTC. This gives the protein CASSQGKGQGAKGGYTF.

The chain links TRBV7-9 to TRBJ2-7; no firm D call. V lost 1 base, J lost 6 bases, and 7 bases lay in between. The germline V gene has CDR1 SEHNR and CDR2 FQNEAQ (reference sequence). There are 12 residues in the CDR3. In nucleotides, the CDR3 is TGTGCCAGCAGCTTAGACTTTCTCGAGCAGTACTTC. Residues: CASSLDFLEQYF.

Concerning this clone itself: This CDR3 is also generated by other DNA sequences in the sample. This chain uses TRBV4-1 with TRBJ1-5, with no clear D. The CDR3 extends over 14 amino acids. The V end was cut by 1 base, the J end by 1 base, with 5 bases between. The germline V gene has CDR1 MGHRA and CDR2 YSYEKL. In DNA form, the CDR3 reads TGCGCCAGCAGCCAAGTACGGAGCAATCAGCCCCAGCATTTT. This sequence encodes CASSQVRSNQPQHF.